This entry is about one T cell receptor beta chain. The entry originates in a study of control samples from healthy donors and cancer patients. Germline V gene sequence: CDR1 MGHRA, CDR2 YSYEKL. The CDR3 is 19 residues long. V lost 0 bases to trimming and J lost 5 bases, with 23 bases between them. Produced via immunoSEQ multiplex PCR; TCRdb's table is partial and in-frame only. Found here are 150,000 or so clones, 93% of them singletons; the top ten hold 5.8%. This receptor was identified in a man younger than 35 in good health. The material sequenced was blood. The V gene is TRBV4-1, the J gene TRBJ1-3, with D uncertain. CDR3: CASSQEGLAARTHRNTIYF. CDR3 DNA sequence: TGCGCCAGCAGCCAAGAAGGGTTAGCGGCCAGAACCCACCGAAACACCATATATTTT.